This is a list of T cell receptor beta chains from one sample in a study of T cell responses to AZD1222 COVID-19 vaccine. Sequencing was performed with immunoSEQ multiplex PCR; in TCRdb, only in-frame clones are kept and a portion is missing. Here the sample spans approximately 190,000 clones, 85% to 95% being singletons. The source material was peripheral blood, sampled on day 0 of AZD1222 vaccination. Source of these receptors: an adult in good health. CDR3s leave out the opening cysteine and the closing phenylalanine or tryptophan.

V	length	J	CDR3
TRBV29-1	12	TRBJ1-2	SVGASGVPYGYT
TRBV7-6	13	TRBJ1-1	ASSSKGQDRSLAF
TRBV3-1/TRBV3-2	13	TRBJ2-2	ASSPRRAPTGELF
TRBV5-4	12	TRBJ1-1	ASSYRGQATEAF
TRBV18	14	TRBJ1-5	ASSPQGSGGNQPQH
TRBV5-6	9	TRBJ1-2	ASTSNYGYT
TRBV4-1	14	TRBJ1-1	ASSHTRGRADTEAF
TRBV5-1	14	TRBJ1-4	ASSLTPVTTNEKLF
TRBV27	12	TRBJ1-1	ASSLGQGQDEAF
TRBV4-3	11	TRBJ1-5	ASSQDRNQPQH
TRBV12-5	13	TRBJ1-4	ASGLGDPTNEKLF
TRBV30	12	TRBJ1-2	AWTVDRGWGGYT
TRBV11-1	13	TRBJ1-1	ASSLWGARFTEAF
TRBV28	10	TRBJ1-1	ASRRGSPEAF
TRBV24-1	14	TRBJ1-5	ATIPDHVAGHQPQH
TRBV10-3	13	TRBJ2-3	AIRSTSGVGDTQY
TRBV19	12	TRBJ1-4	ASRRDGSDEKLF
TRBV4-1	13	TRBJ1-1	ASSQDRLPPTEAF
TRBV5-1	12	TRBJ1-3	ASSLGAIGNTIY
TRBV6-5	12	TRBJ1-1	ASSYAGQDTEAF
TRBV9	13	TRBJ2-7	ASSIGQGSSYEQY
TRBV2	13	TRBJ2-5	ASSESPGFQETQY
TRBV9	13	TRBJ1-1	ASSERQGSGTEAF
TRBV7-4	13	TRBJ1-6	ASSLWWSYNSPLH
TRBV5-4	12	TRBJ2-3	ASSLGQRTDTQY
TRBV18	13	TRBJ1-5	ASSPGSGSNQPQH
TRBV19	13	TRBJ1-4	ASSIRGLTNEKLF
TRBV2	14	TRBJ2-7	ASSEEGQANSYEQY
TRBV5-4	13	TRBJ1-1	ASSLAQDMNTEAF
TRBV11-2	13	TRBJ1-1	ASSLPGQGGTEAF
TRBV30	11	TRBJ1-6	AWMAGSSAPLH
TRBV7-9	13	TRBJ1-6	ASSQQGQYNSPLH
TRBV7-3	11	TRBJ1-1	ASSPPMNTEAF
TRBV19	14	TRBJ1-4	ASSIALGSLNEKLF
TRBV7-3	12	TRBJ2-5	ASSLMQGLGTQY
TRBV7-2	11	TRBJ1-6	ASSFREDSPLH
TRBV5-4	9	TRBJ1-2	ASSLDYGYT
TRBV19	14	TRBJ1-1	ASSIRSAPPDTEAF
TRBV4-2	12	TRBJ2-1	ASRLTSGSNEQF
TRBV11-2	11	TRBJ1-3	ASNPVSGNTIY
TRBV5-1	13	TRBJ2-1	ASSLSGQGNNEQF
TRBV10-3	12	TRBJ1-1	AISELQVNTEAF
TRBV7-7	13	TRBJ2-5	ASSPAGQYQQTQY
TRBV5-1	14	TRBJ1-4	ASSLVPTGADEKLF
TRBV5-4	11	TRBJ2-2	ASSKGSTGELF
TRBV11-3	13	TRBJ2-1	ASSLGQIAYNEQF
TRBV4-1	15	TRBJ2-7	ASSQGPDRGPSYEQY
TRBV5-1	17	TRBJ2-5	ASSPGLAGGPEKKETQY
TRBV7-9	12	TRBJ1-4	ASSLGTGAEKLF
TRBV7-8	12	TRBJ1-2	ASSLERFNYGYT
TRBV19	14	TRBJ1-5	ASSIGGGYSNQPQH
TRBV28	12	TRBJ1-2	ASTLPSIGYGYT
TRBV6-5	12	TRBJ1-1	ASSPSRGLTEAF
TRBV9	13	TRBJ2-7	ASSVRQGATYEQY
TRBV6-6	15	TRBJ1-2	ASSPDAVWSTSEGYT
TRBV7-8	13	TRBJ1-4	ASSLRTGQNEKLF
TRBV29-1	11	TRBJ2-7	SVPAGGSYEQY